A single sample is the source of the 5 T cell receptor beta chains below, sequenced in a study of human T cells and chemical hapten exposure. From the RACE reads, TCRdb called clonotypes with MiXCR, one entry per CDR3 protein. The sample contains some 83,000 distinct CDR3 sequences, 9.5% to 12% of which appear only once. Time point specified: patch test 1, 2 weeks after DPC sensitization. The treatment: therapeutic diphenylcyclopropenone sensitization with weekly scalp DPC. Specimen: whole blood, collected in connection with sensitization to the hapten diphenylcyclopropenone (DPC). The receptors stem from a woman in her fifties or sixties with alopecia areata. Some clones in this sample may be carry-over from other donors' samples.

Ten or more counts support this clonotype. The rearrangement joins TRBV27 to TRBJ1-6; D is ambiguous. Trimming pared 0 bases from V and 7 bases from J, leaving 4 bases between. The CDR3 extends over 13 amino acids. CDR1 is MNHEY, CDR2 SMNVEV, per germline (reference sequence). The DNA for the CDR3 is TGTGCCAGCAGTTTATCAGGGAATTCACCCCTCCACTTT. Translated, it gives CASSLSGNSPLHF.

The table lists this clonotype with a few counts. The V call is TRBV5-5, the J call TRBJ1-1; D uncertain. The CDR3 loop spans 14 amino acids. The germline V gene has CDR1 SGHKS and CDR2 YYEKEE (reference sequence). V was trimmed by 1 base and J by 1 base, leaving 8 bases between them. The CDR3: CASSLPSTNTEAFF. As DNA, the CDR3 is TGTGCCAGCAGCTTGCCCTCAACGAACACTGAAGCTTTCTTT.

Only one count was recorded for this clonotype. Here the CDR3 DNA reads TGTGCCAGCAGCTCTGTTCCGGGACACCGGAGCCAAGAGACCCAGTACTTC. It specifies CASSSVPGHRSQETQYF. The chain has TRBV7-9 and TRBJ2-5, with D perhaps matching TRBD1 (6 bases). CDR1 SEHNR and CDR2 FQNEAQ come from the germline V gene (reference sequence). The CDR3 is made up of 17 amino acids. V was clipped by 4 bases and J by 1 base, with 19 bases between them.

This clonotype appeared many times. For the CDR3, the DNA is TGTGCCAGCAGTTTGAGGGACTCTGCTTCCCTCCACTTT. This gives the protein CASSLRDSASLHF. This sequence joins TRBV12-3 or TRBV12-4 and TRBJ1-6; a possible D gene is TRBD1 (5 bases). The CDR3 sequence is 13 residues long. V was trimmed by 3 bases and J by 14 bases, leaving 14 bases between them.

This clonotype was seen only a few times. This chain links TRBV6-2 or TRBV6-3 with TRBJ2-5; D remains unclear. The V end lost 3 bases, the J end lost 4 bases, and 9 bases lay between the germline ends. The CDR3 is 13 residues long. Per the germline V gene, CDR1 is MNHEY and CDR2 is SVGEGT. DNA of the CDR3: TGTGCCAGCAGTTATATGTTTGCAGAGACCCAGTACTTC. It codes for CASSYMFAETQYF.